The clone carrying this T cell receptor (beta chain) was seen at least ten times. Antigen unknown. J lost 8 bases, V lost 7 bases, and 7 bases had no gene match. The CDR3 runs 14 residues. TCRdb analysed the reads with MiXCR anew, one entry per CDR3 protein. There are around 440,000 distinct CDR3 sequences in the sample; approximately 10% occur only once, and roughly 10% lies in the top ten. The sample belongs to a study of T cell repertoires in cytomegalovirus infection. Looking at the study overall: CMV infection together with matching HLA type was indicated by public TCR beta signatures. Findings and limits, study-wide: HLA-C-restricted CMV-specific TCR beta clonotypes prevailed in the ex vivo response.

The chain recombines TRBV12-3 or TRBV12-4 with TRBJ2-1; 11 bases are a match to TRBD2. Sequences were obtained from PBMCs. This TCR came from a human donor in good health (CMV status not recorded). Some clones in this sample may be carry-over from other donors' samples. The DNA of the CDR3 is TGTGCCAGCACTCCACTAGCGGGAGACCATGAGCAGTTCTTC. It codes for CASTPLAGDHEQFF.